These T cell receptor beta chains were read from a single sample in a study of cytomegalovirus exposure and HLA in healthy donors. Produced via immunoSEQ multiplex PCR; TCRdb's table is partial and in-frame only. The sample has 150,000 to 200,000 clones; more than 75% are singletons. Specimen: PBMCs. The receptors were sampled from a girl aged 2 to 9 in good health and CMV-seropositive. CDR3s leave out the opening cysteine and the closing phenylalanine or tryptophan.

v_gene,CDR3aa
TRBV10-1,ASSEGFGTKPDTQY
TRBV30,AWSVSREGPAWDTQY
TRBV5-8,ASSLFSGRDSYNEQF
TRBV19,ASSIPDGLGISDTQY
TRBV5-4,ASSYSGAKNIQY
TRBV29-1,SVGRGNEQF
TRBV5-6,ASSFKAGEQY
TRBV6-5,ASSSAGRSYNEQF
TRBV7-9,ASSLAGGLTGELF
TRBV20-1,SAGYRESYT
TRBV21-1,ASSNNGRTGSLPGYT
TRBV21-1,ASSSLAGWGFYHEQY
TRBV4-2,ASSDRSARDTGELF
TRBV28,ASSLGVRQGGNQPQH
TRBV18,ASSRTRAAPPTDTQY
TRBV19,ASSMYWDRGTDTQY
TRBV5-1,ASSLLTSGNAEQF
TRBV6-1,AAEGGRRSTDTQY
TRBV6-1,ASTRDTATNEKLF
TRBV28,ASSLHQITSGSPPGETQY
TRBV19,ASTQRGTGELF
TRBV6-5,ASSYTAGATEAF
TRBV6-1,ASSEPAGGITDTQY
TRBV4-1,ASSLMFAGANVLT
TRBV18,ASSPPMTGGAGELF
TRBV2,ASSEPAGYGYT
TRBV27,ASKLSSNQPQH
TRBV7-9,ASSSTRAYEQY
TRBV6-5,ASRRQARGPQH
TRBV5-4,ASSSTIPDTQY
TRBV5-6,ASSFEVGLAGTGELF
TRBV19,ASSINLGTYQPQH
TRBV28,ASSLLVVGVAGFGELF
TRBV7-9,ASSLGWTSEETQY
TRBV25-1,ASSGALASDGELF
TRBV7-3,ASSQTGADTEAF
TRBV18,ASSLGQGPPYEQY
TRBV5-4,ASSLDRAGGYT
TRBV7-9,ASSLKGVGTSGANVLT
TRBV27,ASSTRGGAKADTQY
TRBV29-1,SVGATSGANVLT
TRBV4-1,ASSPLGTGSYAQY
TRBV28,ASSTGQANGYT
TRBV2,ASSWGPGAQETQY
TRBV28,ASTVSGALSTDTQY
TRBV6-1,ASNARGTNEKLF
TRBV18,ASSPSYGGETQY
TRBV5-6,ASSPGLGLAGRDTQY
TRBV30,ACGGAKNIQY
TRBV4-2,ASSQGLAGAYEQY
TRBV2,ASSVRERERRDTQY